The source of this T cell receptor (beta chain) is a study of blood T cell repertoires in COVID-19. The CDR3 is made up of 15 amino acids. V was trimmed by 3 bases and J by 0 bases, leaving 10 bases between them. Germline V CDR1 and CDR2: KGHSH, LQKENI. Donors were grouped by their self-reported clinical history. In the original workflow: Counts of nucleated cells, estimated from reference gene primer amplification, were obtained. Method: immunoSEQ multiplex PCR; TCRdb's copy keeps in-frame clones and lacks some. V, J and clone size are taken as reported in that table, and D and trimming were inferred from the DNA itself. The sample contains about 270,000 clones, 70% to 90% of which appear only once.

The source of this sequence is a woman in her twenties or thirties with acute COVID-19. Sequencing used PBMCs or T cells enriched from blood (not recorded which). The chain uses TRBV18 and TRBJ2-3; D perhaps matches TRBD1 (5 bases). CDR3 in DNA: TGTGCCAGCTCACCTGCAGGGTCCAGCACAGATACGCAGTATTTT. This sequence encodes CASSPAGSSTDTQYF.